The text below deals with one TCR beta chain. Sequenced by immunoSEQ multiplex PCR; TCRdb stores in-frame clones only, minus some. The sample holds 8,000 to 10,000 clones; more than 70% are singletons and the top ten take around 13%. The data stem from a study of OX40 agonist ivuxolimab in advanced cancers. The wider study: Patients received ivuxolimab, an intravenous treatment, every 2 weeks at 0.01 to 10 mg/kg.

There are 15 residues in the CDR3. CDR1 is SGHVS, CDR2 FQNEAQ, per germline. Trimming took 0 bases from V and 6 from J; bases not matched to a gene: 5. V and J are TRBV7-8 and TRBJ2-3, with 8 bases fitting TRBD2. The input for sequencing was CD4+ or CD8+ T cells sorted from blood, taken in a trial of the OX40 agonist ivuxolimab. This receptor was identified in an adult with an advanced solid tumor such as melanoma, head and neck, liver or kidney cancer. CDR3: CASSLALGTSDTQYF. As DNA, the CDR3 is TGTGCCAGCAGCTTAGCCCTCGGGACTAGTGATACGCAGTATTTT.